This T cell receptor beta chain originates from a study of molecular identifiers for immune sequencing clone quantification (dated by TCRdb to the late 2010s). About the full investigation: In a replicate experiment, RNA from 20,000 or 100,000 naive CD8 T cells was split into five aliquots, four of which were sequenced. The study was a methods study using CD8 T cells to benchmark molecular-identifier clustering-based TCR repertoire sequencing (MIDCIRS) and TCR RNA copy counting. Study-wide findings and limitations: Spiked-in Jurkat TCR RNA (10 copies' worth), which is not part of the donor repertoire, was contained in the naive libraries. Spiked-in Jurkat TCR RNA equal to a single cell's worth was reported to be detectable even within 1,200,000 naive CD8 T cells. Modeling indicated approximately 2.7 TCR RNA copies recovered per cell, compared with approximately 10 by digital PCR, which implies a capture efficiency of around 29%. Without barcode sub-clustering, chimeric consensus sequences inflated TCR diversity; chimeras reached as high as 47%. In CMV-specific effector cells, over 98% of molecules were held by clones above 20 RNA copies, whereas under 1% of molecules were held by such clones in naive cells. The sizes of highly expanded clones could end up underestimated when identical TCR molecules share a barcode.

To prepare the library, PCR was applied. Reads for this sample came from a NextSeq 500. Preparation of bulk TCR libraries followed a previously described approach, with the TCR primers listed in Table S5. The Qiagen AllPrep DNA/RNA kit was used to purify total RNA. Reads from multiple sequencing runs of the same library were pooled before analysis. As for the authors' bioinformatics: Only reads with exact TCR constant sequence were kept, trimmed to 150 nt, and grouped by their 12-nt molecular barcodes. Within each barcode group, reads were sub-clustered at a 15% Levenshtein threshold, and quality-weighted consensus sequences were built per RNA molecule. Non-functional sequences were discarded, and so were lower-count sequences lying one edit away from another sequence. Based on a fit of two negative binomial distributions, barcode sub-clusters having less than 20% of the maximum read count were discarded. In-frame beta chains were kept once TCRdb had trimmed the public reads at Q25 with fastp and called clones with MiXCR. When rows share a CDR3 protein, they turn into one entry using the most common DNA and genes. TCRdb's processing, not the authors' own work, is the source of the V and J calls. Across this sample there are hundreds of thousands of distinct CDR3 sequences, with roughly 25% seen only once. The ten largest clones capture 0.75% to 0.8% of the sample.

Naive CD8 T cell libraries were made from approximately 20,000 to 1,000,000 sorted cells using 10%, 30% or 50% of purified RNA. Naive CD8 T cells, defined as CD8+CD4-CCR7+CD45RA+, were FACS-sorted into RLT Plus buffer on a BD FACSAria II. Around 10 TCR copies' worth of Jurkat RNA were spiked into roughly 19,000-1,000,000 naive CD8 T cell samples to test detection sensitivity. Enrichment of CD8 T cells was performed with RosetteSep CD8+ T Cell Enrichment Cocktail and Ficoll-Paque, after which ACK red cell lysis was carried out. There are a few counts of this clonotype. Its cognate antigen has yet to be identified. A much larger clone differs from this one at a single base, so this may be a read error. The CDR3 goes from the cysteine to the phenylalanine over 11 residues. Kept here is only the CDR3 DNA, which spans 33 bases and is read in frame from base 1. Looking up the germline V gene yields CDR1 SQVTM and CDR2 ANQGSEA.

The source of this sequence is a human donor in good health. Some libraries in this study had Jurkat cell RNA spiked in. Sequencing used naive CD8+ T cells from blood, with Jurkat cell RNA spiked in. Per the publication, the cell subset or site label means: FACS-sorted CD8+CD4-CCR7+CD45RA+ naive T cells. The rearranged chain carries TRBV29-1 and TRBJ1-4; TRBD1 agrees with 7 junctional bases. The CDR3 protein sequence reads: CSVNRGGKPFF. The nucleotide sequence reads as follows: TGCAGCGTTAACAGGGGAGGAAAACCGTTTTTT.